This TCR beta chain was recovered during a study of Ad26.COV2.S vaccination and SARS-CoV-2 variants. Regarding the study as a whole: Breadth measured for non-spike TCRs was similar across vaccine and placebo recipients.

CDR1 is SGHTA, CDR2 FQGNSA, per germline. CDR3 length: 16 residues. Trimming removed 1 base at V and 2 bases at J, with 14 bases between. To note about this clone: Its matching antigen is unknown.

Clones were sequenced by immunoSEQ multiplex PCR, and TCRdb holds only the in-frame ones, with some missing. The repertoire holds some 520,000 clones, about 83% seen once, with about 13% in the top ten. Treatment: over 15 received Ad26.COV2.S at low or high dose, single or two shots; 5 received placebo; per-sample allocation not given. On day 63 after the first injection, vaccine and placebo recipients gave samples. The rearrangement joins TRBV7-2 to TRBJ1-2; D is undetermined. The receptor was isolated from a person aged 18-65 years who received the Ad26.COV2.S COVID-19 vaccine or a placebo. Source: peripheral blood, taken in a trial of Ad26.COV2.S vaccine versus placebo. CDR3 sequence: CASSLGLRRINYGYTF. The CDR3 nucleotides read TGTGCCAGCAGCTTAGGGCTTCGGCGGATCAACTATGGCTACACCTTC.